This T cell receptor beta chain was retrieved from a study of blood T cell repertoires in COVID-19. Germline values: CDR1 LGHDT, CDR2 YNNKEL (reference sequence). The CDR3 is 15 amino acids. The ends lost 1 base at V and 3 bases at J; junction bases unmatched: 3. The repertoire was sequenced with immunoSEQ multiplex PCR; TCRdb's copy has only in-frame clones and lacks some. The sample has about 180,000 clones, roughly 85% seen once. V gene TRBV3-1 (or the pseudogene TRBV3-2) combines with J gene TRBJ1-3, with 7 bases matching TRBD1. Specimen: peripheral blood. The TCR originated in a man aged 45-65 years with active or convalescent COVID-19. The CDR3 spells CASSQGTGLGNTIYF. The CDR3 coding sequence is TGTGCCAGCAGCCAAGGGACAGGACTTGGAAACACCATATATTTT.